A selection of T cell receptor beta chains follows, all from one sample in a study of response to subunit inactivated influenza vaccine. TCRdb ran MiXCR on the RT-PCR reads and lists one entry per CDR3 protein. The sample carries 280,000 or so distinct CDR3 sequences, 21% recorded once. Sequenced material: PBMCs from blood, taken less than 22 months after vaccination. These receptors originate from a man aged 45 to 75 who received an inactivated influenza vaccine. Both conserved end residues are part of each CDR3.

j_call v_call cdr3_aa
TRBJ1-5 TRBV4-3 CASSQDSRTGGRQPQHF
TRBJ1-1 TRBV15 CATSSAIMNTEAFF
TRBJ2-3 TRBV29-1 CSVDRTGSTDTQYF
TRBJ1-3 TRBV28 CASSSVDGASGNTIYF
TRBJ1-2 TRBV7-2 CASSLAGSQRAFNYGYTF
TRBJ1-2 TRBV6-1 CASSVAIYGYTF
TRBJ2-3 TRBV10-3 CAISEFKLGGDYTDTQYF
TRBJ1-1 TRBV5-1 CASSNDRAWNTEAFF
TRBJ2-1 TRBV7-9 CASSSRPGGSYNEQFF
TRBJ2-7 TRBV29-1 CSVEEGRGNEQYF
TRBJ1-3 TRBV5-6 CASSGPDRSSGNTIYF
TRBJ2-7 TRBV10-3 CAISQVLAGRSEQYF
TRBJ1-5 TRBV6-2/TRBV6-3 CASTYRDGQPQHF
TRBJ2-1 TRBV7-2 CASNYRDYNEQFF
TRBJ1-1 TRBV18 CASSPATGIGGAFF
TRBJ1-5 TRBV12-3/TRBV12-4 CASSPRVPNSNQPQHF
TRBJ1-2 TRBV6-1 CASSRPGTGIRGYTF
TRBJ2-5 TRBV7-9 CASSPILGGALQETQYF
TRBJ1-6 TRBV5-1 CASSSYDSTGSPLHF
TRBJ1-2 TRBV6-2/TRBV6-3 CASSYSTGHLYGYTF
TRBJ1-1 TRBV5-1 CASSSGIMNTEAFF
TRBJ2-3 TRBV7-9 CASSLILGTDTQYF
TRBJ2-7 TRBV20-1 CSARGEGDRVAYEQYF
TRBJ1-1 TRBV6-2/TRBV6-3 CASSYGGGPTEAFF
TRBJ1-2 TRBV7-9 CASSSGGPLYGYTF
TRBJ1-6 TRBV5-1 CASSLGQGASSYNSPLHF
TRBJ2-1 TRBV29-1 CTVFRDGKNEQFF
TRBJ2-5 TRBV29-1 CSVVARRLADQETQYF
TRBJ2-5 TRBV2 CASSDDPGVYETQYF
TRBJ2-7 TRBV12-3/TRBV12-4 CASSRGLAGAYEQYF
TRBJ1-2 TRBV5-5 CASSVTQQTNYGYTF
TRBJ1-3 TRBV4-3 CASSHDRQAGNTIYF
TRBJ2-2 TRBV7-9 CAVGGAVNTGELFF
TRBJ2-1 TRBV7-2 CASSFTGTSGYNEQFF
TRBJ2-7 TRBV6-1 CASSPRMVGYEQYF
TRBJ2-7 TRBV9 CASSPRTSGGEQYF
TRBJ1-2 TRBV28 CASSFPPGQGGNYGYTF
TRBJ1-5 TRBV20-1 CSARPMGTGVYSNQPQHF
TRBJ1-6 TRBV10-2 CASSEARENSPLHF
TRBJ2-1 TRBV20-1 CSASLGTSRQFF
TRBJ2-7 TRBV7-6 CASTTLAGGSYEQYF
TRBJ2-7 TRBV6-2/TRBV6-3 CASSYAGTSSYEQYF